This record covers a single T cell receptor (beta chain). Trimming cost V 5 bases and J 10 bases, with 21 bases left between them. The CDR3 is 16 amino acids. Looked up from germline, CDR1 is MNHNY and CDR2 is SVGAGI (reference sequence). These data belong to a study of OX40 agonist ivuxolimab in advanced cancers. Study-level information: Ivuxolimab, which patients received intravenously every 2 weeks, was dosed at 0.01 to 10 mg/kg. The study enrolled dose-escalation patients with hepatocellular carcinoma, melanoma, renal cell or head and neck cancer.

Assay: immunoSEQ multiplex PCR; the TCRdb copy retains only in-frame clones and omits some. The data show 35,000 to 45,000 clones, with 76% seen just once and around 25% held by the top ten. The sequences come from CD4+ or CD8+ T cells sorted from blood, collected in a trial of the OX40 agonist ivuxolimab. This sequence was found in an adult with an advanced solid tumor such as melanoma, head and neck, liver or kidney cancer. The genes are TRBV6-6 and TRBJ1-6, with D possibly being TRBD1 (5 bases). CDR3 sequence: CASSAGTAAYGSPLHF. The CDR3 region has the DNA TGTGCCAGCAGTGCAGGGACGGCGGCCTACGGCTCACCCCTCCACTTT.